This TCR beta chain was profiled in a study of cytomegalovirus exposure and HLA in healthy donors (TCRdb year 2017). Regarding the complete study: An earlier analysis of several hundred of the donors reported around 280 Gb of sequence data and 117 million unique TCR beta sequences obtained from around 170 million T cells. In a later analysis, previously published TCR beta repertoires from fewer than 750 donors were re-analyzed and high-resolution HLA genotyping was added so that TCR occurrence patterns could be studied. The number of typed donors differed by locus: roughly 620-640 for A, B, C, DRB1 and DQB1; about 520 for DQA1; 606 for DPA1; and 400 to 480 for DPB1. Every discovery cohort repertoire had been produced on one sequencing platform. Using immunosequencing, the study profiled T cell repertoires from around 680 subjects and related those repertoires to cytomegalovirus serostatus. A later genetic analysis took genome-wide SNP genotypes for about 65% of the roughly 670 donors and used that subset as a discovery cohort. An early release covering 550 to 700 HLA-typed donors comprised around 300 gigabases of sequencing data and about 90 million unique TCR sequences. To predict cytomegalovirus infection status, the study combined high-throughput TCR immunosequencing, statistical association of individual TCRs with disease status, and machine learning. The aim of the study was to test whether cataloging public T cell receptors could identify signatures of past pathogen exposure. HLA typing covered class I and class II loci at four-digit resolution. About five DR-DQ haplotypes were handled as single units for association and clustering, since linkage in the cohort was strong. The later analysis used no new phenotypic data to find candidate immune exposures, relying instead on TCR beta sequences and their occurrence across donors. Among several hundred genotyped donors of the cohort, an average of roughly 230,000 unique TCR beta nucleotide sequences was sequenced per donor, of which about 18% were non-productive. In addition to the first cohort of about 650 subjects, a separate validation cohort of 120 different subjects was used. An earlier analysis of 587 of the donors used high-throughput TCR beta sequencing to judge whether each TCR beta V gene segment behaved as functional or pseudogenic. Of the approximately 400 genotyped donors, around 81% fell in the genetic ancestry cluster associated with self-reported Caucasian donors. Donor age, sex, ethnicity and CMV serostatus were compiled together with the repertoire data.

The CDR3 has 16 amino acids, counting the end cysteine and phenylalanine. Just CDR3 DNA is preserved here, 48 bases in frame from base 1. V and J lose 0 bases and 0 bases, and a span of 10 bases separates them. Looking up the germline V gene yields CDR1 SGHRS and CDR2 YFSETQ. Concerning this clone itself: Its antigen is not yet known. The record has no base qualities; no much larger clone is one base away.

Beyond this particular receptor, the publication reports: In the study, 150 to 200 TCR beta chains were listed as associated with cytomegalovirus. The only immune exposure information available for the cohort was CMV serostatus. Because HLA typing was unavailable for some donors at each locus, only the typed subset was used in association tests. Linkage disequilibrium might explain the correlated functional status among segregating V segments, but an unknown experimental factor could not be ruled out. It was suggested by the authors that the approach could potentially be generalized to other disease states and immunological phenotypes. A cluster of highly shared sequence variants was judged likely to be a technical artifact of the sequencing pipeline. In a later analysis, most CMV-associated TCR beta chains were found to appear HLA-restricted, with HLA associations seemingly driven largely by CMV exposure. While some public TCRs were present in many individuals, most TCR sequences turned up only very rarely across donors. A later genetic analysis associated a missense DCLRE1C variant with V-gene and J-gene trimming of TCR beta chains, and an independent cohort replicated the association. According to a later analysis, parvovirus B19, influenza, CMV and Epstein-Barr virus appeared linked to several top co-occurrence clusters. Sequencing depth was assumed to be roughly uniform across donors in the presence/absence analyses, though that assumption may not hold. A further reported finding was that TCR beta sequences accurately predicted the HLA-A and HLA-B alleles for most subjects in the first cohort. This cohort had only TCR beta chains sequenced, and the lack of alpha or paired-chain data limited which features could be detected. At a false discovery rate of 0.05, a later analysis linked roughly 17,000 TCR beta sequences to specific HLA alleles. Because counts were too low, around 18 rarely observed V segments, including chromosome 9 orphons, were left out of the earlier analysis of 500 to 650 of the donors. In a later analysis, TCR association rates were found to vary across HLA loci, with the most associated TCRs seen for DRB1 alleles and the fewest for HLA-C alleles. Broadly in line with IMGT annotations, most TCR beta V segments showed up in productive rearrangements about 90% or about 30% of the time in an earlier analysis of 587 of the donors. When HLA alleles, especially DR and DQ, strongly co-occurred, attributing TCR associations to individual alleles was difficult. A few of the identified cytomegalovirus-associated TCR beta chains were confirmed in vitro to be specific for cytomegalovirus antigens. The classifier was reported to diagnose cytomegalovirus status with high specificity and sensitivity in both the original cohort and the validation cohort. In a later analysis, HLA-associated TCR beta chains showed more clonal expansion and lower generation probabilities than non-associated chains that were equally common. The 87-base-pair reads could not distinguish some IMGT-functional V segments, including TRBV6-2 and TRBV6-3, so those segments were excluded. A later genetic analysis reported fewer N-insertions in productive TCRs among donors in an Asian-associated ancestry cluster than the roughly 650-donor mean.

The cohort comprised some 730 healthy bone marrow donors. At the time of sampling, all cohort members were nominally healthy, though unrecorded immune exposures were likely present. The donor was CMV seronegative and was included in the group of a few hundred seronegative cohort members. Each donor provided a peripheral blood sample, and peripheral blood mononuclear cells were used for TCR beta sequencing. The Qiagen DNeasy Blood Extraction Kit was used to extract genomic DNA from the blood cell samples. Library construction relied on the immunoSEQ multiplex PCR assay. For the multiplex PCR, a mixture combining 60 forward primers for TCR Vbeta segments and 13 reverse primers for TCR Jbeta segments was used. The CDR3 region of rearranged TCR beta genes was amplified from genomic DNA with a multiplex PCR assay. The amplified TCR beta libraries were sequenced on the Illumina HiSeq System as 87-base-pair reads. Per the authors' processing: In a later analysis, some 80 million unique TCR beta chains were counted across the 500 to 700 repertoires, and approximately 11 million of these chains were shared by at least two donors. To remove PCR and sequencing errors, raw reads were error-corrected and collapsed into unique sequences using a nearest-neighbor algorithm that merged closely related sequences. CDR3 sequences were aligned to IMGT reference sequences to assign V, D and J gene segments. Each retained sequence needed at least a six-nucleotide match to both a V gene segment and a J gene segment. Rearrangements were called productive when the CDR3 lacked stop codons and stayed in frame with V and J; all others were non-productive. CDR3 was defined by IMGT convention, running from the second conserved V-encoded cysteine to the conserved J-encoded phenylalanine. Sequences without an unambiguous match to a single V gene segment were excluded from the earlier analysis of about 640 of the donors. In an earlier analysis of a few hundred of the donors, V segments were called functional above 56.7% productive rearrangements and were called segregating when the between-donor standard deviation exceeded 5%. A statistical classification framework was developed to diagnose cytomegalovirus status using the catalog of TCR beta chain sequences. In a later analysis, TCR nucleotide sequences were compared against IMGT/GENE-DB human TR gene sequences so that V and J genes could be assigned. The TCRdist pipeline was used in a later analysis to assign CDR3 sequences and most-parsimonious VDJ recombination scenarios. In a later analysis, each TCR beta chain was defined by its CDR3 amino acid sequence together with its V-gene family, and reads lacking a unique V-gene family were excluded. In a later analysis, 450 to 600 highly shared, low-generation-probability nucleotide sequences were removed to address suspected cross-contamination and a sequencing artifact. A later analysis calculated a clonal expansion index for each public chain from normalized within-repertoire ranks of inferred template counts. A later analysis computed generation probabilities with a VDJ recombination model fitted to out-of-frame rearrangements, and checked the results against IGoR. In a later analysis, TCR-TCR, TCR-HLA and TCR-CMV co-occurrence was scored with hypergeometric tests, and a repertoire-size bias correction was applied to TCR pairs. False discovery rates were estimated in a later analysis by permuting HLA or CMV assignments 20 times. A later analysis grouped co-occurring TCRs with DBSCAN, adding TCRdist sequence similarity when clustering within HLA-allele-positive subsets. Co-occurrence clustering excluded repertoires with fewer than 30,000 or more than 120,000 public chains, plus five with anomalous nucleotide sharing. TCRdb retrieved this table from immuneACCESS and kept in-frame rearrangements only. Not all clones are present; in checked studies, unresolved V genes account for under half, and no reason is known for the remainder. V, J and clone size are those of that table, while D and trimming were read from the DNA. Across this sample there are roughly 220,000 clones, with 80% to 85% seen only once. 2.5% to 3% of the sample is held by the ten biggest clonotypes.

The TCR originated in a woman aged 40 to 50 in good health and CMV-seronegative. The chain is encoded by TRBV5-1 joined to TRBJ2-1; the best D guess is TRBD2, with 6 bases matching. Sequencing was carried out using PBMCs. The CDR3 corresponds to CASSLGLASSYNEQFF. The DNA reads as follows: TGCGCCAGCAGCTTGGGTCTAGCGAGCTCCTACAATGAGCAGTTCTTC. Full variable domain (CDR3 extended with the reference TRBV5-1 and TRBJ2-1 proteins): KAGVTQTPRYLIKTRGQQVTLSCSPISGHRSVSWYQQTPGQGLQFLFEYFSETQRNKGNFPGRFSGRQFSNSRSEMNVSTLELGDSALYLCASSLGLASSYNEQFFGPGTRLTVL.